Included here is one T cell receptor beta chain sequence, with context. CDR1 is SGHDN and CDR2 is FVKESK in the germline V gene. This CDR3 is 18 amino acids long. J was trimmed by 0 bases and V by 4 bases; bases with no gene match: 8. The data are from a study of OX40 agonist ivuxolimab in advanced cancers. Whole-study context: Intravenous ivuxolimab at 0.01 to 10 mg/kg was given to patients every 2 weeks.

Measured with immunoSEQ multiplex PCR; TCRdb has only the in-frame clones, and not every one. This sample has over 90,000 clones, with over 75% found just once. The sequences come from CD4+ or CD8+ T cells sorted from blood, collected in a trial of the OX40 agonist ivuxolimab. This chain links TRBV14 with TRBJ2-7; 14 bases map to TRBD2. The origin of this receptor is an adult with an advanced solid tumor such as melanoma, head and neck, liver or kidney cancer. CDR3: CASSRGTSGSSVSYEQYF. The DNA of the CDR3 is TGTGCCAGCAGCCGTGGGACTAGCGGGAGCAGTGTCTCCTACGAGCAGTACTTC.